These 30 T cell receptor beta chains were sequenced from one sample in a study of metastatic and nonmetastatic thyroid tumors. TCRdb reassembled clones from the PCR reads with MiXCR. The table has about 33,000 clones, over 15% seen once; the top ten hold 4% to 5%. Each patient went into thyroid surgery without having received any treatment. The sample comprised blood. The receptors stem from a female donor with papillary thyroid cancer or a benign thyroid nodule (not recorded which). Some clones in this sample may be carry-over from other donors' samples.

Many counts were recorded for this clone. The chain is built from TRBV20-1 and TRBJ2-1; the D is unclear. The CDR3 has 15 residues. V was pared by 2 bases and J by 9 bases, with 20 bases between. Per the germline V gene, CDR1 is DFQATT and CDR2 is SNEGSKA (reference sequence). The CDR3 protein is CSARQGVSDSGEQFF. The CDR3 bases are TGCAGTGCTAGACAAGGTGTGAGCGACTCAGGTGAGCAGTTCTTC.

This clone showed up many times. This chain uses TRBV20-1 with TRBJ1-2; 8 nucleotides align to TRBD1. Germline CDR1 and CDR2: DFQATT and SNEGSKA (reference sequence). Trimming cost V 3 bases and J 5 bases; bases outside gene matches: 11. CDR3 length: 15 amino acids. The CDR3 sequence: CSASSPRDRSYGYTF. Written as DNA, the CDR3 is TGCAGTGCTAGTTCCCCCCGGGACAGGTCTTATGGCTACACCTTC.

In its sample, this clone ranks as medium-sized (0.01 to 0.1%). The chain links TRBV6-1 to TRBJ1-2, with TRBD1 matching over 10 bases. The junction had 5 bases not matched to a gene; V was cut back by 2 bases and J by 5 bases. CDR1 is MNHNS and CDR2 is SASEGT in the germline V gene. The CDR3 has 15 amino acids. CDR3 protein: CASSEMGQGWYGYTF. Here the CDR3 DNA reads TGTGCCAGCAGTGAAATGGGACAGGGGTGGTATGGCTACACCTTC.

This clone has at least ten counts. This sequence joins TRBV5-1 and TRBJ2-2, with a possible D match to TRBD1 (6 bases). This CDR3 contains 16 residues. Germline V gives CDR1 SGHRS, CDR2 YFSETQ. Deletions cut 3 bases from V and 1 base from J, with 13 bases between. CDR3 loop: CASSYPTGKNTGELFF. The DNA of the CDR3 is TGCGCCAGCAGCTACCCGACAGGAAAGAACACCGGGGAGCTGTTTTTT.

To note about this clone: A much larger clone differs from this one at a single base, so this may be a read error. This sample also contains other DNA sequences that code for the same CDR3. The V and J genes are TRBV20-1 and TRBJ2-5; 7 bases align to TRBD1. The CDR3 loop spans 11 amino acids. Germline V gene sequence: CDR1 DFQATT, CDR2 SNEGSKA (reference sequence). The CDR3, as DNA: TGCAGTGCGTACGACAGGGAGACTCAGTACTTC. This encodes CSAYDRETQYF.

The sample holds many counts of this clone. The chain couples TRBV6-1 to TRBJ2-3; 13 nucleotides align to TRBD2. Germline V gives CDR1 MNHNS, CDR2 SASEGT. V shed 5 bases and J 4 bases; nucleotides not matched to a gene: 3. The CDR3 contains 15 residues. CDR3 region: CASSITSGGADTQYF. CDR3 bases: TGTGCCAGCAGTATAACTAGCGGGGGGGCAGATACGCAGTATTTT.

This clone was detected a few times. The chain has TRBV2 and TRBJ2-4; TRBD2 aligns across 14 bases. Looked up from germline, CDR1 is SNHLY and CDR2 is FYNNEI. The CDR3 is made up of 18 amino acids. The ends lost 0 bases at V and 3 bases at J; junction bases unmatched: 4. For the CDR3, the DNA is TGTGCCAGCAGTGAAGCGGGACTAGCGGGGGACTACAAAAACATTCAGTACTTC. Encoded protein: CASSEAGLAGDYKNIQYF.

The V call is TRBV30, the J call TRBJ2-7; D might be TRBD1 or TRBD2, each matching 5 bases. Trimming took 0 bases from V and 3 from J, leaving 9 bases between them. The germline V gene has CDR1 GTSNPN and CDR2 SVGIG (reference sequence). The CDR3 sequence is 13 residues long. The CDR3 protein is CAWSVGDVYEQYF. DNA of the CDR3: TGTGCCTGGAGTGTAGGGGACGTCTACGAGCAGTACTTC.

This clone has a count of ten or more. The chain combines TRBV5-1 with TRBJ2-1; D is possibly TRBD1 (5 bases). Looked up from germline, CDR1 is SGHRS and CDR2 is YFSETQ. The CDR3 runs to 16 residues. V was trimmed by 2 bases and J by 0 bases, leaving 12 bases between them. The CDR3 nucleotides read TGCGCCAGCAGCTTCTGGGGCCAAAGCTCCTACAATGAGCAGTTCTTC. Protein sequence: CASSFWGQSSYNEQFF.

The genes are TRBV20-1 and TRBJ1-2; D is possibly TRBD1 (5 bases). Looked up from germline, CDR1 is DFQATT and CDR2 is SNEGSKA (reference sequence). This CDR3 comprises 18 residues. Trimming stripped 0 bases from V and 4 bases from J, with 24 bases between. CDR3 sequence reads: CSARDQGLGQGPVYGYTF. The CDR3 coding sequence is TGCAGTGCTAGAGATCAAGGGCTAGGGCAGGGACCCGTCTATGGCTACACCTTC.

This clone showed up many times. The rearrangement links TRBV7-9 to TRBJ2-7; a weak D match, TRBD1 (6 bases). This CDR3 contains 14 residues. V gave up 5 bases and J gave up 5 bases, with 16 bases separating them. Germline assignment: CDR1 SEHNR and CDR2 FQNEAQ (reference sequence). The CDR3 spells CASSQRQVGDEQYF. CDR3 sequence (DNA): TGTGCCAGCAGCCAACGACAGGTAGGCGACGAGCAGTACTTC.

This clone showed up many times. The genes are TRBV20-1 and TRBJ2-5, with D unresolved. V was trimmed by 3 bases and J by 1 base, leaving 9 bases between them. Germline CDR1 reads DFQATT; CDR2 reads SNEGSKA (reference sequence). The CDR3 contains 13 residues. DNA for the CDR3: TGCAGTGCTAGGATTGCGGCCCAAGAGACCCAGTACTTC. It encodes CSARIAAQETQYF.

V gene TRBV11-2 combines with J gene TRBJ1-4, with 7 positions matching TRBD1. The CDR3 length is 15 residues. CDR1 and CDR2 from the germline V gene are SGHAT and FQNNGV. The junction had 6 bases not matched to a gene; V was cut back by 1 base and J by 7 bases. This CDR3 is CASSLVPRGREKLFF. The CDR3, as DNA: TGTGCCAGCAGCTTAGTCCCGAGGGGGCGTGAAAAACTGTTTTTT. Full variable domain (outside the CDR3, taken from reference TRBV11-2 and TRBJ1-4): EAGVAQSPRYKIIEKRQSVAFWCNPISGHATLYWYQQILGQGPKLLIQFQNNGVVDDSQLPKDRFSAERLKGVDSTLKIQPAKLEDSAVYLCASSLVPRGREKLFFGSGTQLSVL.

This clone came up many times. The same CDR3 can be traced to other DNA sequences in this sample. The chain recombines TRBV11-2 with TRBJ2-1; 8 bases map to TRBD1. V shed 5 bases, J shed 1 base, and the junction held 7 bases outside the gene matches. The germline V gene encodes CDR1 SGHAT and CDR2 FQNNGV. The CDR3 has 16 residues. The CDR3 DNA is TGTGCCAGCAGCCAGGGAACAGGGGGTTCCTACAATGAGCAGTTCTTC. Translated, it gives CASSQGTGGSYNEQFF.

This clone was detected a few times. V is TRBV6-5 and J is TRBJ1-2, with D maybe TRBD1 (5 bases). Germline CDR1 MNHEY, CDR2 SVGAGI. Between the trimmed V and J ends, which lost 2 bases and 6 bases, there was a span of 16 bases. CDR3 length: 15 amino acids. CDR3 region: CASSYDQGGADGYTF. CDR3 nucleotide sequence: TGTGCCAGCAGTTACGATCAGGGTGGAGCAGATGGCTACACCTTC.

CDR3 protein: CASSFGLNIGNEQFF. DNA for the CDR3: TGTGCCAGCAGTTTTGGACTTAATATAGGCAATGAGCAGTTCTTC. The J gene is TRBJ2-1, the V gene TRBV6-2 or TRBV6-3, with D possibly being TRBD2 (5 bases). Between the trimmed V and J ends, which lost 4 bases and 6 bases, there was a span of 16 bases. The germline V gene has CDR1 MNHEY and CDR2 SVGEGT. This CDR3 is built from 15 residues.

The table lists this clone with a few counts. This clone may be a read error of a much larger clone one base away. This chain uses TRBV5-4 with TRBJ2-1; maybe TRBD1 (5 bases). The CDR3 runs 15 residues. Trimming left V 2 bases short and J 0 bases short, with 9 bases between. Germline V gene lookup returns CDR1 SGHNT and CDR2 YYREEE (reference sequence). The CDR3 here is CASSFADSSYNEQFF. The CDR3 coding sequence is TGTGCCAGCAGCTTTGCCGACAGCTCCTACAATGAGCAGTTCTTC.

This clone was observed a few times. Mismatch with germline at one junction end may stem from a read error. V is TRBV6-1 and J is TRBJ1-2; no definite D call. CDR3 length: 13 residues. Per the germline V gene, CDR1 is MNHNS and CDR2 is SASEGT. CDR3 protein: CVSIPNGLGGYTF. In DNA, the CDR3 is TGTGTCAGCATCCCGAACGGCCTGGGGGGCTACACCTTC.

This clone appeared many times. The chain recombines TRBV5-1 with TRBJ2-1; TRBD2 matches 13 bases. V lost 1 base to trimming and J lost 5 bases; unmatched junction nucleotides: 0. The V gene's germline CDR1 is SGHRS and CDR2 YFSETQ. This CDR3 comprises 15 residues. CDR3 region: CASSLTSGRDNEQFF. The CDR3 DNA sequence: TGCGCCAGCAGCTTGACTAGCGGGAGGGACAATGAGCAGTTCTTC.

This clone was detected many times. The chain recombines TRBV28 with TRBJ2-3; 7 nucleotides agree with TRBD2. CDR1 MDHEN and CDR2 SYDVKM come from the germline V gene. This CDR3 is built from 14 residues. The trim removed 11 bases at V and 0 bases at J, leaving 8 bases unmatched. CDR3 sequence (DNA): TGTGCCTCAATGAGGCGGGAGAGCACAGATACGCAGTATTTT. As protein: CASMRRESTDTQYF.

This clone was seen ten or more times. V is TRBV20-1 and J is TRBJ2-1, with D tentatively TRBD2 (5 bases). The CDR3 covers 17 residues. V lost 6 bases and J 3 bases, leaving 24 bases between the germline ends. CDR1 and CDR2 from the germline V gene are DFQATT and SNEGSKA (reference sequence). The CDR3 region is CSAPIRTRRAGYNEQFF. The CDR3 DNA sequence: TGCAGTGCCCCGATCCGAACGCGCCGGGCGGGCTACAATGAGCAGTTCTTC.

This clone has at least ten counts. This chain joins TRBV20-1 and TRBJ2-1; 9 bases fit TRBD1. Germline-derived CDR1 and CDR2 are DFQATT and SNEGSKA (reference sequence). This CDR3 has 18 residues. V lost 4 bases to trimming and J lost 7 bases; unmatched junction nucleotides: 20. The CDR3 DNA follows: TGCAGTGCTATCGGGACAGGGATTGGCGGGGGCAAACAAAATGAGCAGTTCTTC. Translated: CSAIGTGIGGGKQNEQFF.

The genes are TRBV12-3 or TRBV12-4 and TRBJ1-3; D call uncertain. This CDR3 is 15 amino acids long. The ends were cut back, 6 bases at V and 8 bases at J, with 20 bases in the middle. The CDR3 reads CASRSMKGVGYTIYF. DNA of the CDR3: TGTGCCAGCAGGTCAATGAAGGGAGTTGGTTACACCATATATTTT.

This clone was counted at least ten times. The J gene is TRBJ2-3, the V gene TRBV20-1, with TRBD1 matching 8 bases. The germline CDR1 and CDR2 sequences are DFQATT and SNEGSKA (reference sequence). V lost 1 base to trimming and J lost 6 bases; unmatched junction nucleotides: 3. There are 13 residues in the CDR3. CDR3 region: CSARAGGEDTQYF. The CDR3 DNA reads TGCAGTGCTAGAGCAGGGGGCGAGGATACGCAGTATTTT.

This clone was counted ten times or more. The identical CDR3 is also encoded by other nucleotide sequences in the sample. The rearrangement uses TRBV9 and TRBJ2-5; D gene ambiguous. Germline assignment: CDR1 SGDLS and CDR2 YYNGEE. V gave up 2 bases and J gave up 4 bases, with 6 bases separating them. This CDR3 is built from 12 residues. CDR3: CASSVSGETQYF. Here the CDR3 DNA reads TGTGCCAGCAGCGTTTCTGGAGAGACCCAGTACTTC.

This clone came up many times. DNA of the CDR3: TGCGCCAGCAGCGGGGTTTTAACCGGGGAGCTGTTTTTT. This sequence encodes CASSGVLTGELFF. The chain carries TRBV5-1 and TRBJ2-2; D gene uncertain. Germline CDR1 reads SGHRS; CDR2 reads YFSETQ. The CDR3 runs to 13 residues. The V gene lost 4 bases and the J gene lost 5 bases, with 9 bases spanning the gap.

Ten or more counts support this clone. Being one base from a much bigger clone, this may be a read error. The sample holds other DNA sequences that translate to the same CDR3. V and J are TRBV4-1 and TRBJ2-3; D is unclear. The CDR3 has 14 amino acids. The germline gives CDR1 MGHRA, CDR2 YSYEKL. V was shortened by 3 bases and J by 3 bases, with 10 bases between the two germline ends. The chain's CDR3 is CASSHSGETDTQYF. The CDR3 bases are TGCGCCAGCAGCCACTCTGGTGAGACAGATACGCAGTATTTT.

This clone showed up many times. This chain joins TRBV4-2 and TRBJ2-1; 12 nucleotides line up with TRBD2. The CDR3 spans 17 residues. Looked up from germline, CDR1 is LGHNA and CDR2 is YNFKEQ. V was pared by 0 bases and J by 9 bases, with 9 bases of the junction left unmatched. CDR3 amino acids: CASSQDPASGGAIEQFF. CDR3 nucleotide sequence: TGTGCCAGCAGCCAAGACCCGGCTAGCGGGGGGGCGATTGAGCAGTTCTTC.

This clone has at least ten counts. The chain combines TRBV20-1 with TRBJ1-5; D ambiguous. This CDR3 spans 13 amino acids. V lost 3 bases to trimming and J lost 9 bases, with 15 bases between them. The germline V gene has CDR1 DFQATT and CDR2 SNEGSKA (reference sequence). CDR3 protein: CSARLGGSPPQHF. The CDR3 coding sequence is TGCAGTGCTAGGTTGGGTGGATCTCCGCCCCAGCATTTT.

Many counts were recorded for this clone. An end of the junction differs from the germline gene, which may be a read error. The chain links TRBV7-3 to TRBJ2-2; D possibly corresponds to TRBD1 (6 bases). The CDR3 has 14 residues. CDR1 and CDR2 (germline): SGHTA, FQGTGA. CDR3 amino acids: CASSLASGAGKLFF. The DNA of the CDR3 is TGTGCCAGCAGCTTAGCATCAGGGGCCGGGAAGCTGTTTTTT.